These 2 T cell receptor beta chains originate from one sample sequenced in a study of cytomegalovirus exposure and HLA in healthy donors. In the PCR, 60 Vbeta and 13 Jbeta primers were used. Measured with immunoSEQ multiplex PCR; TCRdb has only the in-frame clones, and not every one. The data contain approximately 86,000 clones, roughly 70% of them singletons. Sequenced material: PBMCs. The source of these receptors is a man in his forties in good health and CMV-seronegative.

The genes are TRBV6-1 and TRBJ2-5; the D gene is possibly TRBD1 (5 bases). This CDR3 region has 14 residues. The germline CDR1 and CDR2 sequences are MNHNS and SASEGT. V was pared by 7 bases and J by 2 bases, with 14 bases between. CDR3 sequence: CASTLGLQQETQYF. The CDR3, as DNA: TGTGCCAGCACCCTGGGGCTGCAACAAGAGACCCAGTACTTC.

This sequence joins TRBV21-1 and TRBJ1-5. TRBV21-1 is given as a pseudogene. The CDR3 loop spans 13 amino acids. In DNA, the CDR3 is TGTGCCAGCAGCAAGGAGGTTCGTCAGCCCCAGCATTTT. As protein: CASSKEVRQPQHF.